Included here is one T cell receptor (delta chain) sequence, with context. The target antigen is unknown. The sample originates from a study of Vδ1+ human thymocytes. Study-level points and caveats: Many TRG clonotypes were shared between donors; TRD repertoires were essentially private. Thymic TRG and TRD repertoires appeared highly polyclonal, with Gaussian CDR3 length distributions. Despite high sort purity, roughly 21% of thymic T cell receptor delta sequences were Vdelta2. Bulk data may be misread because of unexpected Vdelta2 sequences.

V dropped 2 bases and J dropped 3; count of bases not matched to a gene: 38. In germline, CDR1 is TSWWSYY, CDR2 QGS. This CDR3 contains 27 residues. Sequences come from RNA converted to cDNA by reverse transcription. Multiplex PCR used pooled V-gene forward primers and a constant-region reverse primer to amplify CDR3s. With CATT, TCRdb re-called clones from the multiplex PCR reads. The sample shows fewer than 25,000 delta-chain clones, around 7.9% of them seen only once. Source material: Vdelta1+ gamma-delta thymocytes from the thymus. Subset here: FACS-sorted CD3+ TCRalphabeta- TCRVdelta1+ TCRVdelta2- thymocytes. This TCR came from a child less than two years old who had congenital heart surgery. V and J are TRDV1 and TRDJ1, with 11 bases aligning to TRDD3. This CDR3 is CALGEKIGTYVGDWGILTPRRADKLIF. The CDR3 DNA sequence: TGTGCTCTTGGGGAAAAAATTGGGACTTACGTTGGGGACTGGGGGATATTAACACCGAGGAGAGCCGATAAACTCATCTTT.